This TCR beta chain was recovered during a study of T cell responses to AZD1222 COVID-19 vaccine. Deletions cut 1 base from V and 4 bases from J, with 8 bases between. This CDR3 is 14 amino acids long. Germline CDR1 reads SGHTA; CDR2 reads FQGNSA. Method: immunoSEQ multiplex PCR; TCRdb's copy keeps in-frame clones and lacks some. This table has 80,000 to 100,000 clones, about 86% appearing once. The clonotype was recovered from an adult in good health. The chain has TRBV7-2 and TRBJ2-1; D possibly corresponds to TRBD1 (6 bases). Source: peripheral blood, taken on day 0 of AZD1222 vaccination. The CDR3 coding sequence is TGTGCCAGCAGCTTAGGGACAGAATACAATGAGCAGTTCTTC. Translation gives CASSLGTEYNEQFF.